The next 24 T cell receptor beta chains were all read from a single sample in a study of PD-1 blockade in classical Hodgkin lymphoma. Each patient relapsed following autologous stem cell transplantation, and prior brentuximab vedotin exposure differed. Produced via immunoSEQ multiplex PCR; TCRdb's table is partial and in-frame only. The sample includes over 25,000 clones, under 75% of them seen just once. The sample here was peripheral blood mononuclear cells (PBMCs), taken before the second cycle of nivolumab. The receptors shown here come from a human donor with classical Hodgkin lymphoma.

This chain's CDR3 is CSADRSYEQYV. The CDR3 region has the DNA TGCAGTGCCGACAGGTCCTACGAGCAGTACGTC. The rearrangement links TRBV29-1 to TRBJ2-7; tentatively, D is TRBD1 (6 bases). Germline CDR1 SQVTM, CDR2 ANQGSEA. This CDR3 is built from 11 residues.

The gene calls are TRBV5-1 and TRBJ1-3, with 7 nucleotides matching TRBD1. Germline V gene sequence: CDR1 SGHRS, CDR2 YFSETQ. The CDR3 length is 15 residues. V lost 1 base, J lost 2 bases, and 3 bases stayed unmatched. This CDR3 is CASSLSGGTGNTIYF. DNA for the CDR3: TGCGCCAGCAGCTTGTCAGGGGGTACTGGAAACACCATATATTTT.

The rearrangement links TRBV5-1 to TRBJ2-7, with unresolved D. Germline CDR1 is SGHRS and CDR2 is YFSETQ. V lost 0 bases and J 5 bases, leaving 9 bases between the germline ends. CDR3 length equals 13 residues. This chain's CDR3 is CASSLEGLHEQYV. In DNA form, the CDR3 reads TGCGCCAGCAGCTTGGAGGGTCTGCACGAGCAGTACGTC.

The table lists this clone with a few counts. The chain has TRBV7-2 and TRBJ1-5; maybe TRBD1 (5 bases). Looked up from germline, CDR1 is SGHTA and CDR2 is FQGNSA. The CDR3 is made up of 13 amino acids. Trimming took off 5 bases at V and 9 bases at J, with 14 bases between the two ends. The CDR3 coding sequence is TGTGCCAGCAGCCCGTGGGGGGACCCGCCCCAGCATTTT. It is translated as CASSPWGDPPQHF.

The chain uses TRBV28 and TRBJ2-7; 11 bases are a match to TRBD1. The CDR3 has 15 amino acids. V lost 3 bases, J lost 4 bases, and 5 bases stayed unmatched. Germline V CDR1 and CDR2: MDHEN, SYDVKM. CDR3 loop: CASSFTGTGGYEQYF. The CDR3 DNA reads TGTGCCAGCAGTTTCACCGGGACAGGGGGTTACGAGCAGTACTTC.

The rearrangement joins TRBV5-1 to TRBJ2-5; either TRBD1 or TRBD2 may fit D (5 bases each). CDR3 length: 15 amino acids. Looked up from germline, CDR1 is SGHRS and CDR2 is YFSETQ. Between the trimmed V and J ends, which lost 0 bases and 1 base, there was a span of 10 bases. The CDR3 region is CASSLEGPFQETQYF. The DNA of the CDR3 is TGCGCCAGCAGCTTGGAGGGACCGTTCCAAGAGACCCAGTACTTC.

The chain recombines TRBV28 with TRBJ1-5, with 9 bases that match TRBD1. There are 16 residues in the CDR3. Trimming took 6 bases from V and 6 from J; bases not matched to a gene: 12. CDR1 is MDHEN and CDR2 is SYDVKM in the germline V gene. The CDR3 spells CASRTQGQGGGQPQHF. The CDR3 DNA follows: TGTGCCAGCAGGACCCAGGGACAGGGAGGCGGTCAGCCCCAGCATTTT. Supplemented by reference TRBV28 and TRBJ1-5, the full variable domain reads DVKVTQSSRYLVKRTGEKVFLECVQDMDHENMFWYRQDPGLGLRLIYFSYDVKMKEKGDIPEGYSVSREKKERFSLILESASTNQTSMYLCASRTQGQGGGQPQHFGDGTRLSIL.

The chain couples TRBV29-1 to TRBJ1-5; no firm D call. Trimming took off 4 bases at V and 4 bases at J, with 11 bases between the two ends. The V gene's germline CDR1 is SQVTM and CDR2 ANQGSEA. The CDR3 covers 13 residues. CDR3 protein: CSVVENTNQPQHF. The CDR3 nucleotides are TGCAGCGTTGTTGAGAATACGAATCAGCCCCAGCATTTT.

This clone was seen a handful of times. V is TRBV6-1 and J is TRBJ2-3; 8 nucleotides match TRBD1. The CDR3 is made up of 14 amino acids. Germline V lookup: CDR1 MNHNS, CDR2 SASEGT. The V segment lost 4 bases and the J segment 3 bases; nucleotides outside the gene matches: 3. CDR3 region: CASSAGQGTDTQYF. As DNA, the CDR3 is TGTGCCAGCAGTGCTGGACAGGGAACAGATACGCAGTATTTT.

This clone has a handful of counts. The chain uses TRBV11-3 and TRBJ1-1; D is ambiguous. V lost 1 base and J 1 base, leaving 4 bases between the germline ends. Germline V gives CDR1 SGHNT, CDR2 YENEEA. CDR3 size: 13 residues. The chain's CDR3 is CASSLVWNTEAFF. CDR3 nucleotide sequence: TGTGCCAGCAGCTTAGTATGGAACACTGAAGCTTTCTTT.

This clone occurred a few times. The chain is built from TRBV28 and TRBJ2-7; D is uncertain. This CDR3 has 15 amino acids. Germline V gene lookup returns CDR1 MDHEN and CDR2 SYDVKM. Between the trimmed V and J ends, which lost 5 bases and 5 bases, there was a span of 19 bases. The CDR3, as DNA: TGTGCCAGCAGTGCAGCTCTGTACGTCCAGCACGAGCAGTACTTC. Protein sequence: CASSAALYVQHEQYF. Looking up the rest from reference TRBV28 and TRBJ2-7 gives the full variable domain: DVKVTQSSRYLVKRTGEKVFLECVQDMDHENMFWYRQDPGLGLRLIYFSYDVKMKEKGDIPEGYSVSREKKERFSLILESASTNQTSMYLCASSAALYVQHEQYFGPGTRLTVT.

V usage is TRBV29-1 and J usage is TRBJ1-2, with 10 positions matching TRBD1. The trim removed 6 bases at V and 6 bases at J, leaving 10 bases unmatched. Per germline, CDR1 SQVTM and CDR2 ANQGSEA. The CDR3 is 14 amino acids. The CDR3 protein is CSVRARQGADGYTF. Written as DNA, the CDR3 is TGCAGCGTACGCGCCCGACAGGGGGCGGATGGCTACACCTTC.

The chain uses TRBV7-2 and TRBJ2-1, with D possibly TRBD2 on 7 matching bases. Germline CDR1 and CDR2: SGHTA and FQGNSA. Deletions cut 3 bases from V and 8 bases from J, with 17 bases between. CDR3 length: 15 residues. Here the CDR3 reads CASSFLWGGLDEQFF. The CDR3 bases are TGTGCCAGCAGCTTTCTGTGGGGGGGCCTCGATGAGCAGTTCTTC.

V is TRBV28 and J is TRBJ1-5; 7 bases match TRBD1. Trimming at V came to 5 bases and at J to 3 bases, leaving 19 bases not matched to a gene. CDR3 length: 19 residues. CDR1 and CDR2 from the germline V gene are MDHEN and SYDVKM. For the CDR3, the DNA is TGTGCCAGCAGTCCCCGACAGGGCCCGAGCCCTATTTTCAATCAGCCCCAGCATTTT. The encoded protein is CASSPRQGPSPIFNQPQHF.

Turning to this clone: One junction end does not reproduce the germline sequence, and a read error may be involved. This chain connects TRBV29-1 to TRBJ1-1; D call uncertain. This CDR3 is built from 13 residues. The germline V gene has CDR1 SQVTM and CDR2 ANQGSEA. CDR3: CSGERGGNTEAFF. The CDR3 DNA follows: TGCAGCGGTGAAAGAGGAGGGAACACTGAAGCTTTCTTT. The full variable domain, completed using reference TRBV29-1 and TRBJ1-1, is SAVISQKPSRDICQRGTSLTIQCQVDSQVTMMFWYRQQPGQSLTLIATANQGSEATYESGFVIDKFPISRPNLTFSTLTVSNMSPEDSSIYLCSGERGGNTEAFFGQGTRLTVV.

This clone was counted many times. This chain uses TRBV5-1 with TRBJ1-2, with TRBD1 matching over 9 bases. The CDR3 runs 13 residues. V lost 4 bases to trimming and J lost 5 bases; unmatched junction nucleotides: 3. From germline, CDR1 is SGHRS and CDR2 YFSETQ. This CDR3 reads CASSRTGEYGYTF. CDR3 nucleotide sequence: TGCGCCAGCAGCCGGACAGGGGAGTATGGCTACACCTTC.

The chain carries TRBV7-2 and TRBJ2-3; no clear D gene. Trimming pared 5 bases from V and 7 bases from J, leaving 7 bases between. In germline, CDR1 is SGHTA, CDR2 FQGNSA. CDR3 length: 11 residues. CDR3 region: CASSLGYTQYF. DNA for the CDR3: TGTGCCAGCAGCCTAGGTTATACGCAGTATTTT.

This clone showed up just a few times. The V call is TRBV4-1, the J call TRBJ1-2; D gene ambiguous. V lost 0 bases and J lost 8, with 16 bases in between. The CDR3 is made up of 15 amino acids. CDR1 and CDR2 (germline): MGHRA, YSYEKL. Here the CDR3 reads CASSQDRAGSWGYTF. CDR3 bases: TGCGCCAGCAGCCAAGATCGGGCGGGGTCGTGGGGCTACACCTTC.

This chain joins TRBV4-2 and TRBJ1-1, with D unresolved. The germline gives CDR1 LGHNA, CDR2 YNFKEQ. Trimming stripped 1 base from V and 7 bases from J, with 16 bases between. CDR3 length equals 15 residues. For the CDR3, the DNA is TGTGCCAGCAGCCAAGTTTCTGGAGGAGGCAATGAAGCTTTCTTT. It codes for CASSQVSGGGNEAFF.

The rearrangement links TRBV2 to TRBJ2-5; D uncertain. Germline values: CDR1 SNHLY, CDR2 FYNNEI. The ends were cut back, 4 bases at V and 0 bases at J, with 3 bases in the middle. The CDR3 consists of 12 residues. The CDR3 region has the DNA TGTGCCAGCAGTGCGTACCAAGAGACCCAGTACTTC. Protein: CASSAYQETQYF. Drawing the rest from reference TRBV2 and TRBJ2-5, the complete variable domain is EPEVTQTPSHQVTQMGQEVILRCVPISNHLYFYWYRQILGQKVEFLVSFYNNEISEKSEIFDDQFSVERPDGSNFTLKIRSTKLEDSAMYFCASSAYQETQYFGPGTRLLVL.

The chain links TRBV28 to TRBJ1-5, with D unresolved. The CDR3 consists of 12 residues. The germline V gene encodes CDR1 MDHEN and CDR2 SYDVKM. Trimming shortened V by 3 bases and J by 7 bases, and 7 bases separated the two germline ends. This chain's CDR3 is CASSFHIQPQHF. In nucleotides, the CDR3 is TGTGCCAGCAGTTTTCATATCCAGCCCCAGCATTTT.

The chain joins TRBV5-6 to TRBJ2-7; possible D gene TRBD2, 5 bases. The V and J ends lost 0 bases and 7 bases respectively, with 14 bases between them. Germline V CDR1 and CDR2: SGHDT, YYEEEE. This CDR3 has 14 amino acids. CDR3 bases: TGTGCCAGCAGCTTGGGGCGGGCTTCCTGGGAGCAGTACTTC. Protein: CASSLGRASWEQYF. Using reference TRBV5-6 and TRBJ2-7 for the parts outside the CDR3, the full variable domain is DAGVTQSPTHLIKTRGQQVTLRCSPKSGHDTVSWYQQALGQGPQFIFQYYEEEERQRGNFPDRFSGHQFPNYSSELNVNALLLGDSALYLCASSLGRASWEQYFGPGTRLTVT.

CDR3 region: CASSLVSGRGQSPLHF. The CDR3 DNA sequence: TGTGCCAGCAGCTTAGTATCGGGAAGGGGCCAATCACCCCTCCACTTT. This chain uses TRBV7-2 with TRBJ1-6, with D maybe TRBD1 (5 bases). The CDR3 has 16 residues. CDR1 is SGHTA and CDR2 is FQGNSA in the germline V gene. The germline V and J ends were trimmed by 1 base and 10 bases, with 17 bases remaining between them.

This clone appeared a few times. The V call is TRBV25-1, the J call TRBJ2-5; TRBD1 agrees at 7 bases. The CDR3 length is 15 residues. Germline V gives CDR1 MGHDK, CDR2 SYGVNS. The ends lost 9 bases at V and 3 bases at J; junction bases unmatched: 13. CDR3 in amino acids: CASSRGQRFKETQYF. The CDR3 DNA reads TGTGCCAGTTCTAGGGGACAGCGGTTTAAAGAGACCCAGTACTTC.